The next 5 T cell receptor beta chains were all read from a single sample in a study of T-cell memory formation after mild COVID-19 (dated by TCRdb to the early 2020s). Libraries were made using 5' RACE. The sample was run on an Illumina NovaSeq 6000. TCRdb reran the public reads through fastp at Q25 and MiXCR, keeping productive beta chains. One record per CDR3 amino acid sequence lists the most common genes and DNA. In all, the sample holds hundreds of thousands of distinct CDR3 sequences, and roughly 21% of those were seen once. Roughly an eighth of the sample rests with the top ten. The sequencing sample was made of PBMCs or a T cell subset sorted from them (not recorded which). The origin of the receptors is an adult woman who had mild COVID-19 (a few samples of this study predate the infection). The sample titles of this study are shuffled in the database, so cell type and time point are left out; the donor was told from shared clones.

This chain joins TRBV7-9 and TRBJ2-2; D is unclear. Germline V lookup: CDR1 SEHNR, CDR2 FQNEAQ (reference sequence). This CDR3 contains 13 residues. V lost 5 bases, J lost 8 bases, and 12 bases lay in between. CDR3 nucleotides: TGTGCCAGCAGCCCGAAGTCCTCGGGGGAGCTGTTTTTT. Encoded protein: CASSPKSSGELFF.

The chain is built from TRBV29-1 and TRBJ1-1; D unresolved. V lost 7 bases, J lost 1 base, and 7 bases lay in between. The CDR3 sequence is 11 residues long. In germline, CDR1 is SQVTM, CDR2 ANQGSEA. DNA of the CDR3: TGCAGCGGAAAAGAGAACACTGAAGCTTTCTTT. As protein: CSGKENTEAFF.

J is TRBJ2-7 and V is TRBV14, with 9 positions matching TRBD1. CDR1 is SGHDN and CDR2 is FVKESK in the germline V gene. V shed 3 bases, J shed 8 bases, and the junction held 14 bases outside the gene matches. CDR3 length: 16 amino acids. CDR3 coding DNA: TGTGCCAGCAGCCAGGCACTCCCGGGACAGGGTATCAAGCAGTACTTC. Amino acid sequence: CASSQALPGQGIKQYF.

This clonotype was picked up a small number of times. The chain is built from TRBV3-1 and TRBJ1-1; D not resolved. V was cut by 0 bases and J by 4 bases, with 9 bases left in between. Germline V gives CDR1 LGHDT, CDR2 YNNKEL (reference sequence). The CDR3 extends over 14 amino acids. The DNA of the CDR3 is TGTGCCAGCAGCCAAGACTTCCAGGCCACTGAAGCTTTCTTT. Protein: CASSQDFQATEAFF. The whole variable domain, remainder taken from reference TRBV3-1 and TRBJ1-1, is DTAVSQTPKYLVTQMGNDKSIKCEQNLGHDTMYWYKQDSKKFLKIMFSYNNKELIINETVPNRFSPKSPDKAHLNLHINSLELGDSAVYFCASSQDFQATEAFFGQGTRLTVV.

A word on this clonotype: At one end, the junction sequence differs from germline, possibly due to a read error. The DNA for the CDR3 is TGTGCTAGCAGCTTAGCGGGAGAAGCAGAGACCCAGTACTTC. Amino acids: CASSLAGEAETQYF. The chain has TRBV7-7 and TRBJ2-5; 9 bases agree with TRBD2. From germline, CDR1 is SSHAT and CDR2 FNYEAQ (reference sequence). This CDR3 spans 14 amino acids. Variable domain in full (rest from reference TRBV7-7 and TRBJ2-5): GAGVSQSPRYKVTKRGQDVTLRCDPISSHATLYWYQQALGQGPEFLTYFNYEAQPDKSGLPSDRFSAERPEGSISTLTIQRTEQRDSAMYRCASSLAGEAETQYFGPGTRLLVL.